What follows are 32 T cell receptor beta chains derived from one specimen sequenced in a study of metastatic and nonmetastatic thyroid tumors. No patient received treatment before thyroid surgery. TCRdb reprocessed the PCR reads using MiXCR. This sample has fewer than 25,000 clones; 15% occur once, and the top ten carry about 39%. Sequencing was performed on blood. The receptors come from a female donor with papillary thyroid cancer or a benign thyroid nodule (not recorded which). Some clones in this sample may be carry-over from other donors' samples.

This clone came up many times. The gene calls are TRBV20-1 and TRBJ2-7; D is possibly TRBD1 (6 bases). The germline V gene has CDR1 DFQATT and CDR2 SNEGSKA (reference sequence). The CDR3 spans 15 residues. V dropped 0 bases and J dropped 3 bases, with 15 bases sitting between them. Written as DNA, the CDR3 is TGCAGTGCTAGAGATATAACAGGGAAAGTCTACGAGCAGTACTTC. It encodes CSARDITGKVYEQYF.

This clone was counted at least ten times. The DNA is omitted, as the CDR3 cannot be located on it reliably, and the CDR3 follows TCRdb's listing. The rearrangement joins TRBV3-1 to TRBJ2-4; TRBD1, the table's D call, was not compared with the DNA. 16 amino acids form the CDR3, both terminal residues included. The germline V gene has CDR1 LGHDT and CDR2 YNNKEL (reference sequence). CDR3 sequence reads: CASSQDSGQGGNIQYF.

Of note for this clone: A read error may be the cause here, since a much bigger clone is one base away. The chain couples TRBV5-4 to TRBJ1-1; D is undetermined. This CDR3 comprises 13 residues. In germline, CDR1 is SGHNT, CDR2 YYREEE (reference sequence). The CDR3 is CASSLGTNTEVFF. CDR3 nucleotide sequence: TGTGCCAGCAGCTTGGGGACGAACACTGAAGTTTTCTTT.

This clone was counted a few times. The chain carries TRBV12-3 or TRBV12-4 and TRBJ2-1; D unresolved. The CDR3 runs 11 residues. The ends were cut back, 5 bases at V and 9 bases at J, with 8 bases in the middle. As DNA, the CDR3 is TGTGCCAGCAGTCGACCCGGTGAGCAGTTCTTC. Residues: CASSRPGEQFF.

This clone was found many times. The rearrangement links TRBV28 to TRBJ2-1, with D perhaps TRBD1 (6 bases). V was shortened by 7 bases and J by 7 bases, with 17 bases between the two germline ends. CDR1 and CDR2 (germline): MDHEN, SYDVKM. The CDR3 runs to 14 residues. CDR3 sequence reads: CASIPQGWYNEQFF. The CDR3 nucleotides read TGTGCCAGCATCCCGCAGGGGTGGTATAATGAGCAGTTCTTC. Full variable domain (missing parts from reference TRBV28 and TRBJ2-1): DVKVTQSSRYLVKRTGEKVFLECVQDMDHENMFWYRQDPGLGLRLIYFSYDVKMKEKGDIPEGYSVSREKKERFSLILESASTNQTSMYLCASIPQGWYNEQFFGPGTRLTVL.

This clone was detected many times. J is TRBJ2-3 and V is TRBV11-1; a possible D gene is TRBD1 (6 bases). This CDR3 has 16 amino acids. The V end was cut by 5 bases, the J end by 4 bases, with 19 bases between. Germline V gives CDR1 SGHAT, CDR2 FQDESV (reference sequence). CDR3 region: CASSQGSGKGADTQYF. The CDR3 coding sequence is TGTGCCAGCAGCCAGGGGAGCGGAAAGGGGGCAGATACGCAGTATTTT.

This clone has a count of ten or more. The CDR3 DNA follows: TGTGCCAGCCAAGGGACAGGTACCTACGAGCAGTACTTC. As protein: CASQGTGTYEQYF. V gene TRBV2 combines with J gene TRBJ2-7, with 8 nucleotides matching TRBD1. V dropped 8 bases and J dropped 2; count of bases not matched to a gene: 5. Germline assignment: CDR1 SNHLY and CDR2 FYNNEI. This CDR3 is 13 amino acids long.

This clone appeared many times. The V gene is TRBV20-1, the J gene TRBJ2-3; 10 bases fit TRBD2. This CDR3 is 15 amino acids long. The germline V gene encodes CDR1 DFQATT and CDR2 SNEGSKA (reference sequence). Unmatched junction bases numbered 12, after V lost 8 bases and J lost 4 bases. The CDR3 spells CSPLGAGGRPDTQYF. Written as DNA, the CDR3 is TGCAGTCCTCTAGGAGCGGGAGGGCGACCAGATACGCAGTATTTT.

The chain carries TRBV27 and TRBJ1-1, with TRBD1 matching 10 bases. The CDR3 sequence is 15 residues long. V shed 2 bases and J 4 bases; nucleotides not matched to a gene: 4. Germline lookup yields CDR1 MNHEY and CDR2 SMNVEV (reference sequence). The CDR3 sequence is CASSLMGQGSTEAFF. The DNA of the CDR3 is TGTGCCAGCAGTTTAATGGGACAGGGGAGCACTGAAGCTTTCTTT.

This clone was seen more than once but under ten times. The V gene is TRBV19, the J gene TRBJ1-6, with 9 nucleotides matching TRBD1. This CDR3 contains 14 residues. J was trimmed by 7 bases and V by 4 bases; bases with no gene match: 2. CDR1 and CDR2 (germline): LNHDA, SQIVND (reference sequence). The CDR3 bases are TGTGCCAGTAGTACTGACAGGGGGAATTCACCCCTCCACTTT. Translated, it gives CASSTDRGNSPLHF.

This clone has ten or more counts. The rearrangement joins TRBV6-1 to TRBJ2-7; TRBD1 or TRBD2 may be the D gene (6 bases each). The CDR3 is made up of 15 amino acids. V was cut by 1 base and J by 2 bases, with 12 bases left in between. Looked up from germline, CDR1 is MNHNS and CDR2 is SASEGT. The CDR3, as DNA: TGTGCCAGCAGTGAAGGAGGGGGAGGCCCCTACGAGCAGTACTTC. Protein product: CASSEGGGGPYEQYF.

This clone was counted a few times. The chain couples TRBV6-2 or TRBV6-3 to TRBJ2-7, with TRBD1 matching 9 bases. Germline V lookup: CDR1 MNHEY, CDR2 SVGEGT. V was pared by 6 bases and J by 5 bases, with 11 bases of the junction left unmatched. This CDR3 spans 15 amino acids. DNA for the CDR3: TGTGCCAGCAGACCCGCCGGGACAGGGATCCACGAGCAGTACTTC. Protein sequence: CASRPAGTGIHEQYF.

This clone was observed many times. The V and J genes are TRBV7-3 and TRBJ2-1; D not resolved. Trimming cost V 1 base and J 0 bases, with 7 bases left between them. Germline CDR1 SGHTA, CDR2 FQGTGA. The CDR3 is 15 residues long. The CDR3 DNA sequence: TGTGCCAGCAGCTTAATATCAACCTCCTACAATGAGCAGTTCTTC. It specifies CASSLISTSYNEQFF.

J is TRBJ2-1 and V is TRBV18; unclear D gene. Germline values: CDR1 KGHSH, CDR2 LQKENI. Trimming stripped 4 bases from V and 0 bases from J, with 4 bases between. This CDR3 contains 13 residues. In DNA form, the CDR3 reads TGTGCCAGCTCACGGAGCTCCTACAATGAGCAGTTCTTC. Protein: CASSRSSYNEQFF.

This clone was recorded many times. The chain recombines TRBV20-1 with TRBJ2-5; 9 bases align to TRBD1. The V gene end was trimmed by 5 bases and the J gene end by 1 base; junction bases not matched to a gene: 11. The germline V gene has CDR1 DFQATT and CDR2 SNEGSKA (reference sequence). CDR3 length: 16 residues. The CDR3 DNA sequence: TGCAGTGCTCCCGGGCGGGGACAGGGTGGCCAAGAGACCCAGTACTTC. Its translation is CSAPGRGQGGQETQYF.

The table lists this clone with a few counts. One end of the junction does not line up with germline, which may come from a read error. The chain is built from TRBV6-1 and TRBJ2-2; 13 bases match TRBD2. The CDR3 has 16 amino acids. Germline CDR1 MNHNS, CDR2 SASEGT. CDR3 bases: TGTGTCAGCATAGAAGGACTAGCGGGAGTAAGCGGGGAGCTGTTTTTT. Its translation is CVSIEGLAGVSGELFF.

This clone was picked up a small number of times. The gene calls are TRBV10-3 and TRBJ2-7; 11 nucleotides line up with TRBD2. Germline V gene data show CDR1 as ENHRY and CDR2 as SYGVKD. The ends lost 5 bases at V and 10 bases at J; junction bases unmatched: 7. There are 13 residues in the CDR3. The CDR3 here is CAISPPGLAEQYF. The CDR3 nucleotides read TGTGCCATCAGTCCCCCGGGACTAGCGGAACAGTACTTC.

The sample holds many counts of this clone. The CDR3 region is CASSPGVVTSGRKSTDTQYF. CDR3 bases: TGTGCCAGTAGTCCAGGGGTGGTGACTAGCGGGAGGAAGAGCACAGATACGCAGTATTTT. The rearrangement links TRBV19 to TRBJ2-3, with 13 bases that match TRBD2. The ends lost 5 bases at V and 0 bases at J; junction bases unmatched: 14. CDR3 size: 20 residues. CDR1 and CDR2 (germline): LNHDA, SQIVND (reference sequence).

Points on this clone: A read error may account for a junction end that differs from germline. This chain uses TRBV9 with TRBJ1-1; D ambiguous. The CDR3 covers 14 residues. Looked up from germline, CDR1 is SGDLS and CDR2 is YYNGEE. CDR3 loop: CASSVVGMKTEAFF. The CDR3 DNA sequence: TGTGCCAGCAGCGTAGTGGGGATGAAGACTGAAGCTTTCTTT.

The sample holds many counts of this clone. This chain joins TRBV7-6 and TRBJ1-1; 7 bases map to TRBD1. The CDR3 totals 15 residues. V gave up 5 bases and J gave up 4 bases; unmatched junction bases: 10. CDR1 SGHVS and CDR2 FNYEAQ come from the germline V gene. DNA of the CDR3: TGTGCCAGCAGCCGGATGACAGGGAGCCCCACTGAAGCTTTCTTT. Translating gives CASSRMTGSPTEAFF.

Ten or more counts support this clone. Germline and junction disagree at one end, which may indicate a read error. This chain uses TRBV7-7 with TRBJ2-3; D might be TRBD1 (6 bases). Germline V gene data show CDR1 as SSHAT and CDR2 as FNYEAQ (reference sequence). This CDR3 spans 13 amino acids. CDR3 protein: CASSLRDKDTQYF. The CDR3 bases are TGTGCTAGCAGCCTCCGGGACAAGGATACGCAGTATTTT.

Ten or more counts support this clone. DNA of the CDR3: TGTGCCAGCTCACCACCGCACAGGGTTCACACCGGGGAGCTGTTTTTT. Translation gives CASSPPHRVHTGELFF. The chain is built from TRBV18 and TRBJ2-2; D possibly corresponds to TRBD1 (6 bases). The germline gives CDR1 KGHSH, CDR2 LQKENI. CDR3 length: 16 amino acids. V was cut by 0 bases and J by 3 bases, with 11 bases left in between.

There are many counts of this clone. The chain links TRBV13 to TRBJ2-4; weak D call: TRBD2 (6 bases). Trimming removed 0 bases at V and 4 bases at J, with 10 bases between. CDR3 length: 15 amino acids. Germline-derived CDR1 and CDR2 are PRHDT and FYEKMQ (reference sequence). CDR3 sequence (DNA): TGTGCCAGCAGCTTAGGCCTAGCGCTGAAAAACATTCAGTACTTC. Amino acids: CASSLGLALKNIQYF. Complete variable domain (other parts from reference TRBV13 and TRBJ2-4): AAGVIQSPRHLIKEKRETATLKCYPIPRHDTVYWYQQGPGQDPQFLISFYEKMQSDKGSIPDRFSAQQFSDYHSELNMSSLELGDSALYFCASSLGLALKNIQYFGAGTRLSVL.

This clone was picked up many times. The chain carries TRBV6-1 and TRBJ1-1; a weak D match, TRBD1 (5 bases). This CDR3 has 13 amino acids. In germline, CDR1 is MNHNS, CDR2 SASEGT. Trimming took off 11 bases at V and 2 bases at J, with 15 bases between the two ends. CDR3 bases: TGTGCCGGGAGCCGGACACCAAACACTGAAGCTTTCTTT. Translated, it gives CAGSRTPNTEAFF.

CDR3 region: CASSLGLAGVSETQYF. The CDR3 DNA sequence: TGTGCCAGCAGCTTAGGACTAGCGGGAGTTTCGGAGACCCAGTACTTC. J is TRBJ2-5 and V is TRBV7-3; 13 bases agree with TRBD2. Per germline, CDR1 SGHTA and CDR2 FQGTGA. The CDR3 sequence is 16 residues long. V gave up 2 bases and J gave up 5 bases; unmatched junction bases: 5.

As regards this clone: A much larger clone differs by one base, so this may be a read error. Other DNA sequences in this sample translate to the same CDR3. The chain joins TRBV18 to TRBJ2-5; D perhaps matches TRBD1 (5 bases). In germline, CDR1 is KGHSH, CDR2 LQKENI. The CDR3 consists of 13 residues. V was cut by 3 bases and J by 2 bases, with 7 bases left in between. The CDR3 DNA follows: TGTGCCAGCTCACCGGGGCTTCAAGAGACCCAGTACTTC. Its protein is CASSPGLQETQYF.

This clone has at least ten counts. CDR3 amino acids: CASRSGRETQYF. In DNA form, the CDR3 reads TGTGCCAGCAGATCCGGGAGGGAGACCCAGTACTTC. The chain joins TRBV28 to TRBJ2-5, with 7 bases identical to TRBD2. The CDR3 contains 12 residues. V shed 6 bases and J 5 bases; nucleotides not matched to a gene: 3. Germline CDR1 MDHEN, CDR2 SYDVKM.

This clone was seen a handful of times. The chain carries TRBV28 and TRBJ2-7, with D perhaps TRBD1 or TRBD2 (6 bases each). The germline V and J ends were trimmed by 2 bases and 3 bases, with 11 bases remaining between them. Germline V CDR1 and CDR2: MDHEN, SYDVKM. This CDR3 has 14 amino acids. For the CDR3, the DNA is TGTGCCAGCAGTTTAACAGGGACTCTCTACGAGCAGTACTTC. Its protein is CASSLTGTLYEQYF.

This clone was seen many times. The chain couples TRBV18 to TRBJ2-7, with D possibly being TRBD2 (6 bases). V was clipped by 6 bases and J by 2 bases, with 14 bases between them. Per germline, CDR1 KGHSH and CDR2 LQKENI. This CDR3 region has 14 residues. The CDR3 sequence: CASSFAGPPYEQYF. DNA of the CDR3: TGTGCCAGCTCTTTTGCGGGACCTCCCTACGAGCAGTACTTC.

This clone was picked up many times. The rearrangement uses TRBV18 and TRBJ2-5; 9 bases are shared with TRBD1. Trimming took 0 bases from V and 5 from J; bases not matched to a gene: 4. Germline V gene data show CDR1 as KGHSH and CDR2 as LQKENI. The CDR3 is made up of 15 amino acids. The CDR3 nucleotides read TGTGCCAGCTCACCACCGACAGGGGGTTGGGAGACCCAGTACTTC. Its protein product is CASSPPTGGWETQYF. The full variable domain, completed using reference TRBV18 and TRBJ2-5, is NAGVMQNPRHLVRRRGQEARLRCSPMKGHSHVYWYRQLPEEGLKFMVYLQKENIIDESGMPKERFSAEFPKEGPSILRIQQVVRGDSAAYFCASSPPTGGWETQYFGPGTRLLVL.

This clone has ten or more counts. CDR3 in DNA: TGTGCCAGCAGTACGAGCGGGAGGGCCGGAGATACGCAGTATTTT. Its translation is CASSTSGRAGDTQYF. The genes are TRBV12-3 or TRBV12-4 and TRBJ2-3; 10 nucleotides align to TRBD2. This CDR3 region has 15 residues. The ends lost 5 bases at V and 5 bases at J; junction bases unmatched: 7.

Many counts were recorded for this clone. The chain links TRBV12-3 or TRBV12-4 to TRBJ2-5; 7 bases are shared with TRBD1. The CDR3 covers 14 residues. J gave up 5 bases and V 6 bases, and 9 bases lay outside the gene matches. The CDR3 reads CASSPTGRRETQYF. CDR3 coding DNA: TGTGCCAGCAGCCCGACAGGGCGAAGGGAGACCCAGTACTTC.